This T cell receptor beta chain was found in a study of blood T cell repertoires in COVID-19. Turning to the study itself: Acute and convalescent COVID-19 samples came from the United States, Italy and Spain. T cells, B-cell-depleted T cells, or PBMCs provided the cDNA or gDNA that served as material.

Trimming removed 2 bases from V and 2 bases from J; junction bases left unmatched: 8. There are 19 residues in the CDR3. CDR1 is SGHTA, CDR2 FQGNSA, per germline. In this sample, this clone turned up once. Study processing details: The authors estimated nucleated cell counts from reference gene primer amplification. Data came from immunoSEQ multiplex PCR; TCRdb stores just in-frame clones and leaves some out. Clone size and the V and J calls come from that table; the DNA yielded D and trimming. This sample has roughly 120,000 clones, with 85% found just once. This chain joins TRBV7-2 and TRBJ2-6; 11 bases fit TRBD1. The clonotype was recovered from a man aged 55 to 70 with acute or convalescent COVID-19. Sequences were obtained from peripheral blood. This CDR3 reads CASSLKGQGGFAGANVLTF. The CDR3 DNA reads TGTGCCAGCAGCTTAAAGGGACAGGGGGGATTCGCTGGGGCCAACGTCCTGACTTTC.